Listed here are 2 T cell receptor beta chains from one sample, sequenced in a study of blood T cell repertoires in COVID-19. Here immunoSEQ multiplex PCR was the method, and the copy in TCRdb shows in-frame clones only, minus some. This sample yields approximately 250,000 clones, of which around 78% are seen a single time; roughly 4.5% belongs to the top ten. Source material: peripheral blood. The receptor source for this set is a man in his 60s who had recovered from COVID-19.

V gene TRBV14 combines with J gene TRBJ2-3; a possible D gene is TRBD1 (6 bases). The CDR3 extends over 12 amino acids. Per germline, CDR1 SGHDN and CDR2 FVKESK. The ends were cut back, 5 bases at V and 8 bases at J, with 11 bases in the middle. This CDR3 is CASSEQGVTQYF. CDR3 in DNA: TGTGCCAGCAGCGAACAGGGTGTTACGCAGTATTTT. Full variable domain (remainder filled in from reference TRBV14 and TRBJ2-3): EAGVTQFPSHSVIEKGQTVTLRCDPISGHDNLYWYRRVMGKEIKFLLHFVKESKQDESGMPNNRFLAERTGGTYSTLKVQPAELEDSGVYFCASSEQGVTQYFGPGTRLTVL.

The chain couples TRBV3-1 (or the pseudogene TRBV3-2) to TRBJ1-2, with D unresolved. This CDR3 spans 11 amino acids. Germline loops: CDR1 LGHDT, CDR2 YNNKEL (reference sequence). V was cut by 2 bases and J by 7 bases, with 5 bases left in between. This CDR3 reads CASSQSSGYTF. CDR3 sequence (DNA): TGTGCCAGCAGCCAATCTTCTGGCTACACCTTC.